Listed below are T cell receptor beta chains from one sample, sequenced in a study of T cell responses to AZD1222 COVID-19 vaccine. TCRdb keeps only in-frame clones here, not all; method: immunoSEQ multiplex PCR. This table has about 120,000 clones, 75% to 95% appearing once. Material: peripheral blood, obtained 28 days after the second dose of the MenACWY control vaccine. The receptors stem from an adult who received the MenACWY meningococcal vaccine as a control. Each CDR3 is given with its conserved first and last residue. Each record gives: CDR3 DNA, CDR3 protein, clone size, J gene, D gene, V gene. A D gene is named only where the DNA matches it firmly. Clone size is shown for a subset of rows, as once, few, many or a class of expanded clone.

TGTGCCAGCAGTACCTCGACCGTCGATAATTCACCCCTCCACTTT,CASSTSTVDNSPLHF,.,TRBJ1-6,.,TRBV28
TGTGCCAGCAGCGTGGGGACAACGTACAATGAGCAGTTCTTC,CASSVGTTYNEQFF,.,TRBJ2-1,.,TRBV9
TGTGCCGAGAAAAGGGCGATCTCTGGAAACACCATATATTTT,CAEKRAISGNTIYF,.,TRBJ1-3,.,TRBV28
TGTGCCAGCAGCTTAGGGGGGACTAGCGGCACAGATACGCAGTATTTT,CASSLGGTSGTDTQYF,once,TRBJ2-3,TRBD2,TRBV7-2
TGTGCCAGCAGTTCAATCGACAGGGTGGTCGGTCAGCCCCAGCATTTT,CASSSIDRVVGQPQHF,.,TRBJ1-5,TRBD1,TRBV27
TGTGCCAGCAGTCCCACTAGCAGGGGAGAGACCCAGTACTTC,CASSPTSRGETQYF,.,TRBJ2-5,.,TRBV2
TGTGCCACCAGCAGAGGACAGGCCCCAGATACGCAGTATTTT,CATSRGQAPDTQYF,.,TRBJ2-3,.,TRBV15
TGTGCCAGCAGTGATATCACAGGGGGAGGAAACACCATATATTTT,CASSDITGGGNTIYF,.,TRBJ1-3,TRBD1,TRBV6-1
TGTGCCAGCAGCTTAGAGACCTATGGCTACACCTTC,CASSLETYGYTF,.,TRBJ1-2,.,TRBV7-9
TGTGCCAGCAGTTACGGGGTCGCGGTGGGAACAGATACGCAGTATTTT,CASSYGVAVGTDTQYF,.,TRBJ2-3,.,TRBV6-5
TGTGCCAGCAGCACTCGAAAGTATTCAGTCTCTGGGGCCAACGTCCTGACTTTC,CASSTRKYSVSGANVLTF,.,TRBJ2-6,.,TRBV28
TGTGCCAGCAGCGGGGGGCCCTCGAGCGAGACCCAGTACTTC,CASSGGPSSETQYF,.,TRBJ2-5,.,TRBV9
TGTGCCAGCAGATCAACAGGGGGCGATGGCTACACCTTC,CASRSTGGDGYTF,.,TRBJ1-2,TRBD1,TRBV12-3/TRBV12-4
TGTGCCAGCAATTACGGAACGAACACTGAAGCTTTCTTT,CASNYGTNTEAFF,.,TRBJ1-1,.,TRBV5-4
TGTGCCAGCAGTGAGGGTTTGGGCTCTGGGGCCAACGTCCTGACTTTC,CASSEGLGSGANVLTF,.,TRBJ2-6,.,TRBV2
TGTGCCAGCACCGGAATCGGGGGTTTGGACACTGAAGCTTTCTTT,CASTGIGGLDTEAFF,.,TRBJ1-1,.,TRBV6-5
TGTGCCAGCAGTTACACCCCGGGACAGGGCACAGATACGCAGTATTTT,CASSYTPGQGTDTQYF,.,TRBJ2-3,TRBD1,TRBV6-5
TGTGCCAGCAGTTACGACAGAGACCATATCGGGGAGCTGTTTTTT,CASSYDRDHIGELFF,.,TRBJ2-2,.,TRBV6-2/TRBV6-3
TGCGCCAGCAGCTTGGTAGCGGGGGTCCTCTCCTACAATGAGCAGTTCTTC,CASSLVAGVLSYNEQFF,.,TRBJ2-1,TRBD2,TRBV5-1
TGTGCCAGCAGTGGGACTAGCGAACCAGATACGCAGTATTTT,CASSGTSEPDTQYF,.,TRBJ2-3,TRBD2,TRBV6-2/TRBV6-3
TGTGCCAGCATGGCAGGGGGCGTTTATCCGTCATTCTCCGGCTACACCTTC,CASMAGGVYPSFSGYTF,.,TRBJ1-2,TRBD1,TRBV5-4
TGCGCCAGCAGCCAAGGTTGGACAGGGGGCCAAGAGACCCAGTACTTC,CASSQGWTGGQETQYF,.,TRBJ2-5,TRBD1,TRBV4-1
TGTGCCAGCAGCCAAGATCCTTTGCGGGGGGGAGTCACCGGGGAGCTGTTTTTT,CASSQDPLRGGVTGELFF,.,TRBJ2-2,TRBD2,TRBV3-1/TRBV3-2
TGCGCCAGCAGCTTACAGGGGGCAGACTATGGCTACACCTTC,CASSLQGADYGYTF,.,TRBJ1-2,TRBD1,TRBV5-1
TGTGCCAGCAGCCCCAGTAGCCAGACCCAGTACTTC,CASSPSSQTQYF,.,TRBJ2-5,.,TRBV11-2
TGTGCCAGCAGCTTAGCGTCTACCCCGGGCACCGGGGAGCTGTTTTTT,CASSLASTPGTGELFF,.,TRBJ2-2,.,TRBV7-8
TGTGCCAGCAGTGAGGGATATAGCAATCAGCCCCAGCATTTT,CASSEGYSNQPQHF,.,TRBJ1-5,.,TRBV2
TGTGCCAGCAGCTTGATAGTGAGCACCGGGGAGCTGTTTTTT,CASSLIVSTGELFF,few,TRBJ2-2,.,TRBV7-2
TGTGCCAGCAGCGGCGGTGGCGGGAACACAGATACGCAGTATTTT,CASSGGGGNTDTQYF,.,TRBJ2-3,.,TRBV7-2